Shown below are 12 T cell receptor beta chains from a single sample sequenced in a study of cytomegalovirus exposure and HLA in healthy donors. With 60 Vbeta and 13 Jbeta primers, the PCR was carried out. The method was immunoSEQ multiplex PCR; TCRdb's version includes in-frame clones alone and lacks a portion of them. This sample carries approximately 260,000 clones, approximately 84% of them seen once, and the ten largest clones take 1.5% to 2.5%. The sequencing input was PBMCs. The receptors shown here come from a woman between 40 and 50 years old in good health and CMV-seropositive.

V is TRBV7-2 and J is TRBJ2-5; 10 bases map to TRBD2. Trimming at V came to 4 bases and at J to 5 bases, leaving 4 bases not matched to a gene. CDR3 length: 14 amino acids. Germline-derived CDR1 and CDR2 are SGHTA and FQGNSA. CDR3 sequence reads: CASSSSGSHETQYF. The CDR3 DNA follows: TGTGCCAGCAGCTCTAGCGGGAGCCATGAGACCCAGTACTTC.

Points on this clone: The sample carries other DNA sequences with the same CDR3. The J gene is TRBJ2-1, the V gene TRBV14; 14 nucleotides align to TRBD2. This CDR3 is built from 16 residues. Germline V gene sequence: CDR1 SGHDN, CDR2 FVKESK. V trimming: 4 bases; J trimming: 6 bases; junction bases outside the gene matches: 5. The CDR3 nucleotides are TGTGCCAGCAGCCCATTGGGACTAGCGGGAGCCAATGAGCAGTTCTTC. It specifies CASSPLGLAGANEQFF.

The V call is TRBV30, the J call TRBJ2-5; 11 bases match TRBD2. The J call is in doubt because the DNA end fits TRBJ2-7 better. There are 15 residues in the CDR3. Germline V gene sequence: CDR1 GTSNPN, CDR2 SVGIG (reference sequence). This CDR3 reads CAWSTGLAGLYEQYF. For the CDR3, the DNA is TGTGCCTGGAGTACAGGACTAGCGGGCCTCTACGAGCAGTACTTC.

This clone was observed a single time. The rearrangement joins TRBV7-9 to TRBJ1-4; weak D call: TRBD1 (6 bases). Germline loops: CDR1 SEHNR, CDR2 FQNEAQ (reference sequence). V was trimmed by 0 bases and J by 4 bases, leaving 6 bases between them. This CDR3 is 14 amino acids long. The CDR3 bases are TGTGCCAGCAGCTTAGCAGGGGGTAATGAAAAACTGTTTTTT. Its protein product is CASSLAGGNEKLFF.

A remark on this clone: A read error may account for a junction end that differs from germline. This chain connects TRBV7-9 to TRBJ2-7; TRBD1 agrees at 7 bases. The germline V gene encodes CDR1 SEHNR and CDR2 FQNEAQ (reference sequence). The CDR3 sequence is 12 residues long. CDR3 sequence reads: CSSSLGGHEQYF. In DNA form, the CDR3 reads TGTTCCAGCAGCTTAGGGGGCCACGAGCAGTACTTC. Full variable domain (missing parts from reference TRBV7-9 and TRBJ2-7): DTGVSQNPRHKITKRGQNVTFRCDPISEHNRLYWYRQTLGQGPEFLTYFQNEAQLEKSRLLSDRFSAERPKGSFSTLEIQRTEQGDSAMYLCSSSLGGHEQYFGPGTRLTVT.

The chain combines TRBV11-1 with TRBJ2-5; a weak D match, TRBD2 (5 bases). The length of the CDR3 is 13 residues. Germline V gene lookup returns CDR1 SGHAT and CDR2 FQDESV (reference sequence). Trimming took 1 base from V and 5 from J, leaving 8 bases between them. The CDR3 region is CASSLGPGETQYF. The CDR3 bases are TGTGCCAGCAGCTTAGGCCCGGGGGAGACCCAGTACTTC. The full variable domain, in which reference TRBV11-1 and TRBJ2-5 provide the parts outside the CDR3, is EAEVAQSPRYKITEKSQAVAFWCDPISGHATLYWYRQILGQGPELLVQFQDESVVDDSQLPKDRFSAERLKGVDSTLKIQPAELGDSAMYLCASSLGPGETQYFGPGTRLLVL.

The V gene is TRBV19, the J gene TRBJ2-1; 9 bases map to TRBD2. Germline CDR1 is LNHDA and CDR2 is SQIVND (reference sequence). The CDR3 length is 12 residues. In DNA form, the CDR3 reads TGTGGCGCGGGGGGGCCCTACAATGAGCAGTTCTTC. This gives the protein CGAGGPYNEQFF. Complete variable domain (other parts from reference TRBV19 and TRBJ2-1): DGGITQSPKYLFRKEGQNVTLSCEQNLNHDAMYWYRQDPGQGLRLIYYSQIVNDFQKGDIAEGYSVSREKKESFPLTVTSAQKNPTAFYLCGAGGPYNEQFFGPGTRLTVL.

V usage is TRBV29-1 and J usage is TRBJ2-2; TRBD2 might be the D (5 bases). Germline CDR1 and CDR2: SQVTM and ANQGSEA. The CDR3 loop spans 11 amino acids. The V and J ends lost 6 bases and 4 bases respectively, with 6 bases between them. The CDR3 DNA reads as TGCAGCGTCGCGGGCACCGGGGAGCTGTTTTTT. Amino acid sequence: CSVAGTGELFF.

The rearrangement uses TRBV5-6 and TRBJ2-1; 7 bases agree with TRBD2. The trim removed 0 bases at V and 4 bases at J, leaving 4 bases unmatched. Germline V lookup: CDR1 SGHDT, CDR2 YYEEEE. This CDR3 comprises 15 residues. The CDR3 region has the DNA TGTGCCAGCAGCTTGGGGGCTAGCGGATACAATGAGCAGTTCTTC. Residues: CASSLGASGYNEQFF.

The chain combines TRBV7-2 with TRBJ2-7; D uncertain. The CDR3 has 15 residues. Germline loops: CDR1 SGHTA, CDR2 FQGNSA. The V end was cut by 1 base, the J end by 3 bases, with 13 bases between. CDR3 sequence reads: CASSLEQGDFYEQYF. For the CDR3, the DNA is TGTGCCAGCAGCTTAGAACAAGGAGACTTCTACGAGCAGTACTTC.

This clone was found a few times. The chain combines TRBV13 with TRBJ2-1; D is possibly TRBD1 (5 bases). This CDR3 comprises 14 residues. With 0 bases removed from V and 4 bases from J, the gap between germline ends came to 7 bases. Germline-derived CDR1 and CDR2 are PRHDT and FYEKMQ (reference sequence). The CDR3 DNA reads TGTGCCAGCAGCTTAGGGCAGGGATACAATGAGCAGTTCTTC. Translation: CASSLGQGYNEQFF.

The chain is built from TRBV28 and TRBJ1-1; D is perhaps TRBD1 (6 bases). CDR3 size: 14 residues. The V end was cut by 10 bases, the J end by 4 bases, with 19 bases between. Germline V gene data show CDR1 as MDHEN and CDR2 as SYDVKM. For the CDR3, the DNA is TGTGCCACCTGCGTGGGGGGGCAATCCACTGAAGCTTTCTTT. It codes for CATCVGGQSTEAFF.